This T cell receptor beta chain was profiled in a study of blood T cell repertoires in COVID-19. Original handling: Reference gene primer amplification in the assay estimated nucleated cell counts. Data came from immunoSEQ multiplex PCR; TCRdb stores just in-frame clones and leaves some out. V, J and clone size were drawn from that table, and D and trimming were deduced from the DNA. The top ten hold under 55% of the sample, which has about 89,000 clones, 60% to 85% seen once. The CDR3 covers 11 residues. Germline V gene lookup returns CDR1 KGHDR and CDR2 SFDVKD. The germline V and J ends were trimmed by 10 bases and 6 bases, with 10 bases remaining between them.

This clonotype was obtained from a human donor in a cohort sampled during active COVID-19. The chain uses TRBV24-1 and TRBJ2-3; TRBD2 is a possible D gene (5 bases). Sequencing input: peripheral blood. Written as DNA, the CDR3 is TGTGCCACTGGCGAGGGCGATACGCAGTATTTT. This encodes CATGEGDTQYF.